These 18 T cell receptor beta chains originate from one sample sequenced in a study of cytomegalovirus exposure and HLA in healthy donors. Vbeta (60) and Jbeta (13) primers were used in the PCR. Here immunoSEQ multiplex PCR was the method, and the copy in TCRdb shows in-frame clones only, minus some. Of 110,000 or so clones listed, around 75% are singletons. The sample taken for sequencing was PBMCs. These receptors were collected from a man younger than 45 in good health and CMV-seropositive.

This clone was seen a handful of times. V and J are TRBV7-9 and TRBJ1-2; no firm D call. CDR1 SEHNR and CDR2 FQNEAQ come from the germline V gene (reference sequence). This CDR3 has 9 amino acids. The CDR3 loop reads CAWGDGYTF. The CDR3 DNA reads as TGTGCTTGGGGAGATGGCTACACCTTC.

This clone was recorded once. This CDR3 reads CASSPRLAGEQYF. The CDR3, as DNA: TGTGCCAGCAGCCCTCGTCTAGCGGGTGAGCAGTACTTC. The chain couples TRBV5-6 to TRBJ2-7; 8 nucleotides line up with TRBD2. The CDR3 covers 13 residues. After removal of 4 bases from V and 7 bases from J, the junction contained 7 bases not matched to a gene. In germline, CDR1 is SGHDT, CDR2 YYEEEE.

V is TRBV2 and J is TRBJ2-4; unclear D gene. The V gene lost 5 bases and the J gene lost 2 bases, with 16 bases spanning the gap. The CDR3 is 16 amino acids. CDR1 and CDR2 from the germline V gene are SNHLY and FYNNEI. CDR3 coding DNA: TGTGCCAGCAGTACAGCTTCCAGACATCCCAAAAACATTCAGTACTTC. Translated, it gives CASSTASRHPKNIQYF.

The chain carries TRBV5-6 and TRBJ1-2; the D gene is possibly TRBD1 (5 bases). The CDR3 runs 14 residues. Germline values: CDR1 SGHDT, CDR2 YYEEEE. Trimming pared 5 bases from V and 2 bases from J, leaving 13 bases between. The CDR3 DNA sequence: TGTGCCAGCAGTGAAGCTGGGGCGAACTATGGCTACACCTTC. This sequence encodes CASSEAGANYGYTF.

V is TRBV30 and J is TRBJ1-6; D gene uncertain. Trimming took 2 bases from V and 0 from J, leaving 8 bases between them. The CDR3 contains 15 residues. Germline-derived CDR1 and CDR2 are GTSNPN and SVGIG (reference sequence). DNA for the CDR3: TGTGCCTGGAGTACACTAAGCTCCTATAATTCACCCCTCCACTTT. Its protein product is CAWSTLSSYNSPLHF.

The gene calls are TRBV7-2 and TRBJ1-1, with D possibly matching TRBD1 (5 bases). CDR1 is SGHTA and CDR2 is FQGNSA in the germline V gene. V shed 5 bases and J shed 1 base, with 8 bases lying between them. The CDR3 totals 13 residues. The CDR3, as DNA: TGTGCCAGCAGCATAGACAGGAACACTGAAGCTTTCTTT. This sequence encodes CASSIDRNTEAFF.

The V gene is TRBV5-1, the J gene TRBJ2-2; tentative D call: TRBD1 (5 bases). The length of the CDR3 is 15 residues. The V gene's germline CDR1 is SGHRS and CDR2 YFSETQ. V was clipped by 6 bases and J by 1 base, with 13 bases between them. In DNA, the CDR3 is TGCGCCAGCACCCCCCAGGGTGGGAACACCGGGGAGCTGTTTTTT. This translates into CASTPQGGNTGELFF.

The chain has TRBV10-3 and TRBJ2-1; 9 nucleotides align to TRBD2. V lost 6 bases, J lost 0 bases, and 6 bases stayed unmatched. From germline, CDR1 is ENHRY and CDR2 SYGVKD. The CDR3 is 16 amino acids. The CDR3 spells CAIRPSGDSSYNEQFF. The DNA for the CDR3 is TGTGCCATCAGACCTAGCGGGGACTCCTCCTACAATGAGCAGTTCTTC.

The chain links TRBV7-9 to TRBJ2-7, with 8 positions matching TRBD2. Looked up from germline, CDR1 is SEHNR and CDR2 is FQNEAQ (reference sequence). This CDR3 comprises 15 residues. The trim removed 0 bases at V and 6 bases at J, leaving 7 bases unmatched. CDR3 protein: CASSLAGTSPSEQYF. As DNA, the CDR3 is TGTGCCAGCAGCTTAGCCGGGACTAGTCCCTCCGAGCAGTACTTC.

The chain links TRBV7-6 to TRBJ1-4; TRBD1 aligns across 11 bases. V was clipped by 5 bases and J by 4 bases; unmatched bases: 6. The CDR3 covers 16 residues. The germline V gene has CDR1 SGHVS and CDR2 FNYEAQ. DNA for the CDR3: TGTGCCAGCAGCCGGACAGGGGGCTTGGGTAATGAAAAACTGTTTTTT. This encodes CASSRTGGLGNEKLFF.

This chain uses TRBV10-3 with TRBJ2-4, with 10 positions matching TRBD1. The CDR3 has 17 amino acids. Per germline, CDR1 ENHRY and CDR2 SYGVKD. V was pared by 6 bases and J by 3 bases, with 11 bases of the junction left unmatched. The CDR3 reads CAIRPGQGSGDKNIQYF. CDR3 nucleotides: TGTGCCATCAGACCGGGACAGGGGTCTGGGGACAAAAACATTCAGTACTTC.

V is TRBV5-1 and J is TRBJ2-3; D perhaps matches TRBD1 (6 bases). CDR3 length: 16 residues. Trimming took 3 bases from V and 2 from J, leaving 16 bases between them. The germline V gene encodes CDR1 SGHRS and CDR2 YFSETQ. CDR3 nucleotides: TGCGCCAGCAGCTGGCCCCGGACAGAAGCCACAGATACGCAGTATTTT. Amino acid sequence: CASSWPRTEATDTQYF.

The chain is built from TRBV4-1 and TRBJ1-6; D ambiguous. The CDR3 extends over 17 amino acids. Trimming pared 2 bases from V and 7 bases from J, leaving 18 bases between. The germline V gene has CDR1 MGHRA and CDR2 YSYEKL. CDR3 bases: TGCGCCAGCAGCCAACCGATTACGCTCCTGGGCAATTCACCCCTCCACTTT. Translation gives CASSQPITLLGNSPLHF.

The chain employs TRBV6-1 and TRBJ1-2; D is possibly TRBD1 (5 bases). Germline lookup yields CDR1 MNHNS and CDR2 SASEGT. The germline V and J ends were trimmed by 4 bases and 1 base, with 16 bases remaining between them. The CDR3 contains 16 residues. The CDR3 bases are TGTGCCAGCAGTGTTTCGACAGAACGGAATAACTATGGCTACACCTTC. Translated, it gives CASSVSTERNNYGYTF.

The chain links TRBV29-1 to TRBJ1-1; the D is unclear. Germline values: CDR1 SQVTM, CDR2 ANQGSEA. Deletions cut 4 bases from V and 0 bases from J, with 9 bases between. The CDR3 is made up of 13 amino acids. CDR3 loop: CSVAGTMNTEAFF. CDR3 DNA sequence: TGCAGCGTTGCTGGCACCATGAACACTGAAGCTTTCTTT.

This chain connects TRBV15 to TRBJ2-7; tentatively, D is TRBD1 (5 bases). Trimming left V 2 bases short and J 3 bases short, with 8 bases between. CDR1 and CDR2 from the germline V gene are LNHNV and YYDKDF (reference sequence). The CDR3 is made up of 13 amino acids. The chain's CDR3 is CATSRPQGYEQYF. The CDR3 DNA reads as TGTGCCACCAGCAGACCCCAGGGCTACGAGCAGTACTTC. Full variable domain (rest looked up from reference TRBV15 and TRBJ2-7): DAMVIQNPRYQVTQFGKPVTLSCSQTLNHNVMYWYQQKSSQAPKLLFHYYDKDFNNEADTPDNFQSRRPNTSFCFLDIRSPGLGDTAMYLCATSRPQGYEQYFGPGTRLTVT.

A few counts support this clone. The rearrangement joins TRBV5-1 to TRBJ1-3; 7 bases fit TRBD1. J lost 2 bases, V lost 0 bases, and 5 bases had no gene match. The CDR3 has 16 residues. The germline CDR1 and CDR2 sequences are SGHRS and YFSETQ. CDR3 sequence reads: CASSLGGTETGNTIYF. In DNA form, the CDR3 reads TGCGCCAGCAGCTTGGGCGGGACAGAGACTGGAAACACCATATATTTT.

This chain connects TRBV18 to TRBJ2-1; D possibly corresponds to TRBD1 (7 bases). The CDR3 loop spans 15 amino acids. Per germline, CDR1 KGHSH and CDR2 LQKENI. The V gene lost 3 bases and the J gene lost 5 bases, with 14 bases spanning the gap. CDR3 sequence (DNA): TGTGCCAGCTCACCTTACAGGGGAGGAGACAATGAGCAGTTCTTC. This codes for CASSPYRGGDNEQFF.